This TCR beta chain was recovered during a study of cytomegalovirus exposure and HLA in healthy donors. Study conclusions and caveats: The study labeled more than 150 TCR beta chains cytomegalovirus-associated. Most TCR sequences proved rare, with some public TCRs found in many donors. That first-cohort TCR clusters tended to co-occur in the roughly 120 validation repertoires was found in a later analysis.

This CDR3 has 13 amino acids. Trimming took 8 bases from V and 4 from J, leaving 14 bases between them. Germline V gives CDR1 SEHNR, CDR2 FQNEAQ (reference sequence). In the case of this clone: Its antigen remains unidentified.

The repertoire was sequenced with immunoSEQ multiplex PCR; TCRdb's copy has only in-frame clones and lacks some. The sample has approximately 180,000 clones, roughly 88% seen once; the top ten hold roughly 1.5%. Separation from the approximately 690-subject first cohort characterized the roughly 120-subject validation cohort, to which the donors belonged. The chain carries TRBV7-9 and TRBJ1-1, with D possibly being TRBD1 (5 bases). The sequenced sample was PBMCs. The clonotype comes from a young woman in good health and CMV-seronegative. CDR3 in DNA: TGTGCCAGCCAGCTCGCGGGGGGCACTGAAGCTTTCTTT. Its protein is CASQLAGGTEAFF.